The 17 T cell receptor beta chains listed next were all sequenced from one sample in a study of T cells in tuberculosis. Clones were read by immunoSEQ multiplex PCR, and TCRdb kept only the in-frame ones, dropping some. The table includes about 37,000 clones, less than 95% detected once. Time point meaning: new active TB diagnosis, blood taken before or within 7 days of starting treatment. The specimen comprised PBMCs, sampled at tuberculosis diagnosis. All receptors derive from an adult with tuberculosis.

The gene calls are TRBV13 and TRBJ2-1; D may be TRBD1 (5 bases). Between the trimmed V and J ends, which lost 5 bases and 0 bases, there was a span of 11 bases. CDR3 size: 15 residues. The germline CDR1 and CDR2 sequences are PRHDT and FYEKMQ (reference sequence). The CDR3 DNA is TGTGCCAGCAGCCTCAGGGCGAGCTCCTACAATGAGCAGTTCTTC. The encoded protein is CASSLRASSYNEQFF. Variable domain in full (rest from reference TRBV13 and TRBJ2-1): AAGVIQSPRHLIKEKRETATLKCYPIPRHDTVYWYQQGPGQDPQFLISFYEKMQSDKGSIPDRFSAQQFSDYHSELNMSSLELGDSALYFCASSLRASSYNEQFFGPGTRLTVL.

The rearrangement links TRBV12-5 to TRBJ1-4; maybe TRBD1 (5 bases). The germline V gene has CDR1 LGHNT and CDR2 FRNRAP. V was pared by 6 bases and J by 4 bases, with 15 bases between. There are 15 residues in the CDR3. The CDR3 loop reads CASGPPGSGNEKLFF. In DNA, the CDR3 is TGTGCTAGTGGCCCCCCAGGGTCGGGTAATGAAAAACTGTTTTTT.

The chain is built from TRBV10-1 and TRBJ2-7; 8 bases line up with TRBD2. CDR1 WNHNN and CDR2 SYGVQD come from the germline V gene (reference sequence). V lost 2 bases to trimming and J lost 7 bases; unmatched junction nucleotides: 4. The CDR3 contains 13 residues. The CDR3 here is CASSEGTSEEQYF. The CDR3 DNA reads as TGCGCCAGCAGTGAGGGGACTAGTGAGGAGCAGTACTTC.

This chain connects TRBV6-5 to TRBJ2-1, with 10 bases identical to TRBD1. The CDR3 is 15 residues long. With V trimmed by 6 bases and J by 8 bases, 10 bases remained unmatched. Germline V CDR1 and CDR2: MNHEY, SVGAGI. CDR3 DNA sequence: TGTGCCAGCAGCTTCCGGGACAGGGGTCAATATGAGCAGTTCTTC. It is translated as CASSFRDRGQYEQFF.

The genes are TRBV9 and TRBJ2-3; 10 nucleotides agree with TRBD2. There are 15 residues in the CDR3. CDR1 is SGDLS and CDR2 is YYNGEE in the germline V gene. Trimming took 0 bases from V and 12 from J; bases not matched to a gene: 10. CDR3 protein: CASSVGVLAGESQYF. The CDR3 DNA sequence: TGTGCCAGCAGCGTAGGGGTGCTAGCGGGGGAGTCCCAGTATTTT.

Turning to this clone: This same CDR3 is encoded by further DNA sequences in the sample. The chain joins TRBV11-3 to TRBJ2-2; maybe TRBD2 (5 bases). V shed 3 bases and J shed 6 bases, with 8 bases lying between them. This CDR3 is 13 amino acids long. Germline V CDR1 and CDR2: SGHNT, YENEEA. The CDR3 DNA reads TGTGCCAGCAGCTTTGAGGGAGCCGGGGAGCTGTTTTTT. Its protein is CASSFEGAGELFF.

The CDR3 is CASSPSPPGASTEAFF. As DNA, the CDR3 is TGCGCCAGCAGCCCCTCCCCACCAGGGGCTAGCACTGAAGCTTTCTTT. The V and J genes are TRBV5-1 and TRBJ1-1; D possibly corresponds to TRBD1 (6 bases). With 4 bases removed from V and 4 bases from J, the gap between germline ends came to 20 bases. The CDR3 has 16 residues. Looked up from germline, CDR1 is SGHRS and CDR2 is YFSETQ.

The rearrangement uses TRBV6-6 and TRBJ2-1, with TRBD2 matching over 10 bases. J lost 10 bases, V lost 3 bases, and 9 bases had no gene match. CDR1 is MNHNY, CDR2 SVGAGI, per germline (reference sequence). The CDR3 has 15 residues. The CDR3 region has the DNA TGTGCCAGCAGTTATCAGCGGGGGGGCTTTGAGGAGCAGTTCTTC. Its translation: CASSYQRGGFEEQFF.

The J gene is TRBJ2-7, the V gene TRBV30; 7 bases are shared with TRBD2. The germline CDR1 and CDR2 sequences are GTSNPN and SVGIG (reference sequence). V shed 3 bases, J shed 6 bases, and the junction held 8 bases outside the gene matches. This CDR3 has 13 amino acids. The CDR3 region is CAWSEALAREQYV. The DNA for the CDR3 is TGTGCCTGGAGCGAAGCACTAGCGCGCGAGCAGTACGTC.

The CDR3 region is CASSHVGGTADEKLFF. The CDR3 nucleotides read TGTGCCAGCAGCCACGTGGGCGGGACAGCCGATGAAAAACTGTTTTTT. J is TRBJ1-4 and V is TRBV4-2; TRBD1 matches at 7 bases. There are 16 residues in the CDR3. The trim removed 3 bases at V and 6 bases at J, leaving 10 bases unmatched. Germline lookup yields CDR1 LGHNA and CDR2 YNFKEQ.

This chain joins TRBV21-1 and TRBJ1-2; TRBD1, the table's D call, lacks a check against the DNA. TRBV21-1 is classified as a pseudogene. The CDR3 consists of 10 residues. The CDR3 region has the DNA TGTGCCTTTTGTACATATGGCTACACCTTC. This encodes CAFCTYGYTF.

This chain uses TRBV6-1 with TRBJ2-7, with D uncertain. The V and J ends lost 0 bases and 1 base respectively, with 7 bases between them. From germline, CDR1 is MNHNS and CDR2 SASEGT. The CDR3 spans 14 residues. As DNA, the CDR3 is TGTGCCAGCAGTGAAGCCGGCGGATCCTACGAGCAGTACGTC. It is translated as CASSEAGGSYEQYV.

J is TRBJ1-2 and V is TRBV5-5; TRBD1 is a possible D gene (5 bases). Germline CDR1 and CDR2: SGHKS and YYEKEE (reference sequence). The CDR3 runs 15 residues. The V gene lost 1 base and the J gene lost 3 bases, with 13 bases spanning the gap. The CDR3 sequence: CASSLSWGTDYGYTF. CDR3 in DNA: TGTGCCAGCAGCTTGTCGTGGGGGACTGACTATGGCTACACCTTC.

The rearrangement links TRBV9 to TRBJ2-3; 8 positions agree with TRBD1. The J segment lost 1 base and the V segment lost 2 bases, leaving 0 bases of the junction unmatched. Germline-derived CDR1 and CDR2 are SGDLS and YYNGEE. The CDR3 consists of 14 residues. CDR3 DNA sequence: TGTGCCAGCAGCGTGGGACAGGGCACAGATACGCAGTATTTT. It encodes CASSVGQGTDTQYF.

V gene TRBV5-5 combines with J gene TRBJ1-1, with a tentative D call TRBD1 (6 bases). CDR3 length equals 15 residues. Germline CDR1 SGHKS, CDR2 YYEKEE (reference sequence). V gave up 4 bases and J gave up 4 bases, with 17 bases separating them. Here the CDR3 DNA reads TGTGCCAGCAGCGTGGCAGGGGCGCGTGGCACTGAAGCTTTCTTT. Encoded protein: CASSVAGARGTEAFF.

V gene TRBV28 combines with J gene TRBJ1-1, with TRBD1 matching 9 bases. Germline assignment: CDR1 MDHEN and CDR2 SYDVKM. This CDR3 spans 15 amino acids. After removal of 5 bases from V and 0 bases from J, the junction contained 4 bases not matched to a gene. CDR3: CASSTQGALNTEAFF. Written as DNA, the CDR3 is TGTGCCAGCAGTACACAGGGGGCTTTGAACACTGAAGCTTTCTTT. Full variable domain (outside the CDR3, taken from reference TRBV28 and TRBJ1-1): DVKVTQSSRYLVKRTGEKVFLECVQDMDHENMFWYRQDPGLGLRLIYFSYDVKMKEKGDIPEGYSVSREKKERFSLILESASTNQTSMYLCASSTQGALNTEAFFGQGTRLTVV.

This clone appeared once. This chain uses TRBV10-1 with TRBJ2-1; TRBD1 matches at 8 bases. The CDR3 spans 15 residues. Trimming at V came to 5 bases and at J to 1 base, leaving 4 bases not matched to a gene. CDR1 WNHNN and CDR2 SYGVQD come from the germline V gene (reference sequence). CDR3 protein: CASSPGQASYNEQFF. As DNA, the CDR3 is TGCGCCAGCAGTCCGGGACAGGCATCCTACAATGAGCAGTTCTTC.